The 20 T cell receptor beta chains below were found in one sample sequenced in a study of identical twins. One entry per CDR3 protein, called by TCRdb with MiXCR from the 5' RACE reads. This repertoire shows approximately 210,000 distinct CDR3 sequences, approximately 15% found once; its top ten account for 40%. These data were also reused for a study on T cells expressing NK-cell markers.

The sample taken for sequencing was CD8+ T cells sorted from blood. These receptors were taken from a woman younger than 35 in good health.

This clonotype came up a few times. The chain has TRBV6-5 and TRBJ1-2, with D hard to call. V was trimmed by 6 bases and J by 1 base, leaving 6 bases between them. This CDR3 spans 12 amino acids. Germline V gene sequence: CDR1 MNHEY, CDR2 SVGAGI. DNA of the CDR3: TGTGCCAGCAGCTCGCTTAACTATGGCTACACCTTC. It translates to CASSSLNYGYTF.

This clonotype appeared a few times. The chain carries TRBV4-1 and TRBJ1-6; D is unclear. Trimming removed 0 bases at V and 10 bases at J, with 7 bases between. This CDR3 is built from 13 residues. The germline gives CDR1 MGHRA, CDR2 YSYEKL. The CDR3: CASSQDAVSPLHF. The DNA of the CDR3 is TGCGCCAGCAGCCAAGATGCGGTATCACCCCTCCACTTT.

This rearrangement joins TRBV20-1 to TRBJ2-1; TRBD2 agrees at 11 bases. Trimming took 3 bases from V and 9 from J; bases not matched to a gene: 10. Germline V gene data show CDR1 as DFQATT and CDR2 as SNEGSKA (reference sequence). This CDR3 region has 15 residues. The DNA for the CDR3 is TGCAGTGCTAGGATTAGCGGGAGGGCAGATGGTGAGCAGTTCTTC. It specifies CSARISGRADGEQFF.

There are many counts of this clonotype. The rearrangement links TRBV7-9 to TRBJ2-1; TRBD2 might be the D (6 bases). Trimming pared 0 bases from V and 4 bases from J, leaving 10 bases between. The germline gives CDR1 SEHNR, CDR2 FQNEAQ (reference sequence). CDR3 length: 15 amino acids. This CDR3 is CASSLASGRYNEQFF. CDR3 in DNA: TGTGCCAGCAGCTTAGCGTCAGGGAGGTACAATGAGCAGTTCTTC. Filled out from reference TRBV7-9 and TRBJ2-1, the complete variable domain reads DTGVSQNPRHKITKRGQNVTFRCDPISEHNRLYWYRQTLGQGPEFLTYFQNEAQLEKSRLLSDRFSAERPKGSFSTLEIQRTEQGDSAMYLCASSLASGRYNEQFFGPGTRLTVL.

This clonotype was seen only a few times. The J gene is TRBJ1-2, the V gene TRBV5-6; possible D gene TRBD1, 5 bases. The germline V gene has CDR1 SGHDT and CDR2 YYEEEE. The germline V and J ends were trimmed by 3 bases and 4 bases, with 10 bases remaining between them. The CDR3 contains 13 residues. DNA of the CDR3: TGTGCCAGCAGCTGGGGGGGGACCTATGGCTACACCTTC. Protein product: CASSWGGTYGYTF.

This rearrangement joins TRBV5-6 to TRBJ2-5; 10 nucleotides agree with TRBD1. The germline CDR1 and CDR2 sequences are SGHDT and YYEEEE. This CDR3 contains 12 residues. V lost 5 bases, J lost 12 bases, and 7 bases stayed unmatched. In DNA, the CDR3 is TGTGCCAGCAGTAACGACAGGGGGCAGGAGTACTTC. Translation gives CASSNDRGQEYF.

This clonotype has just a few counts. The chain employs TRBV4-3 and TRBJ1-4, with a tentative D call TRBD1 (6 bases). Germline V gene sequence: CDR1 LGHNA, CDR2 YSLEER. The V gene lost 6 bases and the J gene lost 4 bases, with 21 bases spanning the gap. The CDR3 loop spans 17 amino acids. The CDR3 region is CASRPTPGAAGNEKLFF. In DNA form, the CDR3 reads TGCGCCAGCAGACCAACTCCGGGGGCCGCCGGTAATGAAAAACTGTTTTTT.

The sample holds a few counts of this clonotype. The chain has TRBV24-1 and TRBJ2-3; D is possibly TRBD2 (5 bases). Trimming left V 3 bases short and J 4 bases short, with 7 bases between. This CDR3 spans 13 amino acids. Germline-derived CDR1 and CDR2 are KGHDR and SFDVKD. CDR3 in amino acids: CATSDGLPDTQYF. DNA for the CDR3: TGTGCCACCAGTGATGGACTCCCAGATACGCAGTATTTT.

The chain combines TRBV7-9 with TRBJ2-2; D is ambiguous. The CDR3 spans 15 residues. Germline V gives CDR1 SEHNR, CDR2 FQNEAQ (reference sequence). The V end lost 5 bases, the J end lost 0 bases, and 10 bases lay between the germline ends. CDR3 amino acids: CASSLRHPNTGELFF. The CDR3, as DNA: TGTGCCAGCAGCCTCCGACACCCGAACACCGGGGAGCTGTTTTTT.

The chain employs TRBV7-2 and TRBJ2-5, with TRBD2 matching 11 bases. Germline lookup yields CDR1 SGHTA and CDR2 FQGNSA. This CDR3 region has 17 residues. Trimming removed 1 base from V and 4 bases from J; junction bases left unmatched: 8. The CDR3 is CASSLVASGRLRETQYF. The DNA of the CDR3 is TGTGCCAGCAGCTTAGTCGCTAGCGGGAGGTTACGAGAGACCCAGTACTTC.

The chain links TRBV6-1 to TRBJ2-7, with D perhaps matching TRBD1 (7 bases). Trimming cost V 7 bases and J 2 bases, with 15 bases left between them. The CDR3 sequence is 14 residues long. From germline, CDR1 is MNHNS and CDR2 SASEGT. Here the CDR3 DNA reads TGTGCCAGCACAGCAGGCAGGGGGGCCTACGAGCAGTACTTC. It codes for CASTAGRGAYEQYF.

V gene TRBV12-5 combines with J gene TRBJ1-6, with D unresolved. The CDR3 is 14 residues long. V lost 8 bases, J lost 9 bases, and 17 bases lay in between. CDR1 is LGHNT and CDR2 is FRNRAP in the germline V gene. CDR3 in DNA: TGTGCTAGTAAGCCCCCTGGGCTGGTTTCACCCCTCCACTTT. Protein sequence: CASKPPGLVSPLHF.

This clonotype was seen a handful of times. V and J are TRBV12-3 or TRBV12-4 and TRBJ2-3; 12 bases agree with TRBD2. CDR3 length: 14 residues. V was pared by 7 bases and J by 10 bases, with 9 bases of the junction left unmatched. CDR3 sequence (DNA): TGTGCCAGCATGTCTAGCGGGGGGGCCATTCCGCAGTATTTT. As protein: CASMSSGGAIPQYF.

Concerning this clonotype: One end of the junction varies from germline; a read error may be responsible. The rearrangement links TRBV7-3 to TRBJ2-2, with D possibly being TRBD2 (6 bases). The CDR3 length is 14 residues. Germline assignment: CDR1 SGHTA and CDR2 FQGTGA. The chain's CDR3 is CARSLTGESGELFF. In nucleotides, the CDR3 is TGTGCCAGGAGCTTAACGGGGGAGTCCGGGGAGCTGTTTTTT.

This clonotype has more than one count but fewer than ten. The J gene is TRBJ2-1, the V gene TRBV20-1, with a possible D match to TRBD2 (6 bases). The V and J ends lost 4 bases and 3 bases respectively, with 13 bases between them. The CDR3 sequence is 14 residues long. CDR1 and CDR2 from the germline V gene are DFQATT and SNEGSKA (reference sequence). CDR3 DNA sequence: TGCAGTGCTACCGGCCTAGCGAGCTACAATGAGCAGTTCTTC. This gives the protein CSATGLASYNEQFF.

There are a few counts of this clonotype. V and J are TRBV12-3 or TRBV12-4 and TRBJ2-3; 10 bases are shared with TRBD2. The trim removed 5 bases at V and 0 bases at J, leaving 5 bases unmatched. CDR3 length: 16 residues. The CDR3 is CASSPMTSGSTDTQYF. Here the CDR3 DNA reads TGTGCCAGCAGTCCGATGACTAGCGGGAGCACAGATACGCAGTATTTT.

This clonotype was counted a few times. The chain uses TRBV20-1 and TRBJ2-7; TRBD2 matches at 9 bases. The CDR3 covers 15 residues. Trimming removed 0 bases from V and 2 bases from J; junction bases left unmatched: 5. CDR1 and CDR2 (germline): DFQATT, SNEGSKA (reference sequence). The CDR3 protein is CSARELAGRTYEQYF. The CDR3 DNA reads TGCAGTGCTAGAGAGCTAGCGGGGAGGACCTACGAGCAGTACTTC.

This clonotype was seen a few times. The genes are TRBV7-6 and TRBJ2-6; 8 bases agree with TRBD1. Germline CDR1 and CDR2: SGHVS and FNYEAQ. The CDR3 is made up of 17 amino acids. Trimming at V came to 5 bases and at J to 0 bases, leaving 6 bases not matched to a gene. The CDR3 loop reads CASSPGQDHSGANVLTF. CDR3 DNA: TGTGCCAGCAGCCCGGGACAGGACCACTCTGGGGCCAACGTCCTGACTTTC.

The rearrangement links TRBV7-9 to TRBJ2-7; D may be TRBD2 (5 bases). The length of the CDR3 is 17 residues. CDR1 SEHNR and CDR2 FQNEAQ come from the germline V gene (reference sequence). Trimming cost V 5 bases and J 0 bases, with 20 bases left between them. Here the CDR3 DNA reads TGTGCCAGCAGCCATCCTTTTGGGGAGCCCAGCTCCTACGAGCAGTACTTC. It encodes CASSHPFGEPSSYEQYF.

This clonotype came up a few times. This sequence joins TRBV12-3 or TRBV12-4 and TRBJ2-1; 10 nucleotides align to TRBD2. The CDR3 covers 15 residues. Trimming at V came to 4 bases and at J to 2 bases, leaving 2 bases not matched to a gene. This CDR3 reads CASSWLAGAYNEQFF. The DNA for the CDR3 is TGTGCCAGCAGTTGGCTAGCGGGAGCCTACAATGAGCAGTTCTTC.